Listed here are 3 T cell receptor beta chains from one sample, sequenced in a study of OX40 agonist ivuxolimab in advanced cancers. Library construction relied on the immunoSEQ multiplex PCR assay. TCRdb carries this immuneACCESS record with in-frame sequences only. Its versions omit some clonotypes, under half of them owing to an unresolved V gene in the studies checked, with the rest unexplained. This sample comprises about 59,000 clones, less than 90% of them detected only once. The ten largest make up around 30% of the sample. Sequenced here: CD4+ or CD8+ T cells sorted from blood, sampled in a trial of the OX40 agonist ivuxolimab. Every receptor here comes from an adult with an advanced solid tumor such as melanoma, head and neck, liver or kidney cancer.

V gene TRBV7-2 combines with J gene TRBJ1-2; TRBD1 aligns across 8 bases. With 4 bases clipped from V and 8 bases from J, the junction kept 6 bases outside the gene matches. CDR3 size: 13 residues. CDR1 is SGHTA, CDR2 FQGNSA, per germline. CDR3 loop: CASSWDRWGGYTF. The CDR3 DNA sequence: TGTGCCAGCAGCTGGGACAGGTGGGGCGGCTACACCTTC.

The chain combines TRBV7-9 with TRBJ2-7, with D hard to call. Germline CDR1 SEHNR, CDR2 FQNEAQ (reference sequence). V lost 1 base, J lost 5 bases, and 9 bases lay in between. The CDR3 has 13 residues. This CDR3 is CASSLEGSHEQYF. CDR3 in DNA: TGTGCCAGCAGCTTAGAAGGGTCCCACGAGCAGTACTTC. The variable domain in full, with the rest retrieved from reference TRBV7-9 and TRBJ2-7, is DTGVSQNPRHKITKRGQNVTFRCDPISEHNRLYWYRQTLGQGPEFLTYFQNEAQLEKSRLLSDRFSAERPKGSFSTLEIQRTEQGDSAMYLCASSLEGSHEQYFGPGTRLTVT.

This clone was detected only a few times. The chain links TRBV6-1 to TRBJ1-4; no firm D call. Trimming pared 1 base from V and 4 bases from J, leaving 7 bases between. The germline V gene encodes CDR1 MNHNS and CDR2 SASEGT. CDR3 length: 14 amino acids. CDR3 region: CASSEVFGNEKLFF. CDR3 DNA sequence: TGTGCCAGCAGTGAAGTGTTCGGTAATGAAAAACTGTTTTTT.